The T cell receptor beta chain described here comes from a study of control samples from healthy donors and cancer patients. Method: immunoSEQ multiplex PCR; TCRdb's copy keeps in-frame clones and lacks some. This sample has 75,000 to 95,000 clones; 75% to 95% occur once, and the top ten carry over 3%. The V gene lost 1 base and the J gene lost 7 bases, with 17 bases spanning the gap. CDR3 size: 16 residues. Germline V gene sequence: CDR1 MGHDK, CDR2 SYGVNS. This sequence joins TRBV25-1 and TRBJ2-1; the D gene is possibly TRBD2 (5 bases). The TCR sequence derives from a woman between 18 and 29 years old in good health. The sequencing input was blood. The chain's CDR3 is CASSESVEDFQNEQFF. CDR3 coding DNA: TGTGCCAGCAGTGAATCGGTCGAGGACTTTCAAAATGAGCAGTTCTTC.